A single sample is the source of the 11 T cell receptor beta chains below, sequenced in a study of molecular identifiers for immune sequencing clone quantification. In TCRdb, the PCR reads were re-called with MiXCR into one record per CDR3 protein. The data show about 640,000 distinct CDR3 sequences, just under 20% seen once. Sample: naive CD8+ T cells from blood, with Jurkat cell RNA spiked in. Subset here: FACS-sorted CD8+CD4-CCR7+CD45RA+ naive T cells. These receptors were taken from a human donor in good health. Some libraries in this study had Jurkat cell RNA spiked in.

This clonotype was recorded many times. This sequence joins TRBV7-2 and TRBJ2-5; D remains ambiguous. Germline loops: CDR1 SGHTA, CDR2 FQGNSA. CDR3 length: 13 amino acids. Trimming removed 7 bases at V and 5 bases at J, with 14 bases between. CDR3 loop: CASNYVEAETQYF. The CDR3 bases are TGTGCCAGCAACTACGTAGAGGCGGAGACCCAGTACTTC.

The V and J genes are TRBV4-3 and TRBJ2-1; perhaps TRBD2 as D (5 bases). The V end was cut by 1 base, the J end by 8 bases, with 15 bases between. Germline CDR1 LGHNA, CDR2 YSLEER. The CDR3 runs 15 residues. In nucleotides, the CDR3 is TGCGCCAGCAGCCAAGGAGGAGGAGCTTGGTATGAGCAGTTCTTC. Its translation: CASSQGGGAWYEQFF.

This clonotype was picked up many times. V usage is TRBV28 and J usage is TRBJ2-4; TRBD2 agrees at 12 bases. V trimming: 3 bases; J trimming: 2 bases; junction bases outside the gene matches: 8. Per the germline V gene, CDR1 is MDHEN and CDR2 is SYDVKM. The CDR3 is 18 amino acids. The CDR3 nucleotides are TGTGCCAGCAGTTTCCTAGCGGGAGGGTTTGGATCCAAAAACATTCAGTACTTC. Amino acids: CASSFLAGGFGSKNIQYF.

The CDR3 sequence: CASSYTGTGPYNEQFF. DNA of the CDR3: TGTGCCAGCAGCTACACCGGGACAGGCCCCTACAATGAGCAGTTCTTC. The V call is TRBV7-9, the J call TRBJ2-1, with TRBD1 matching 8 bases. V lost 4 bases and J lost 2; bases outside the gene matches: 7. This CDR3 comprises 16 residues. From germline, CDR1 is SEHNR and CDR2 FQNEAQ (reference sequence). Complete variable domain (other parts from reference TRBV7-9 and TRBJ2-1): DTGVSQNPRHKITKRGQNVTFRCDPISEHNRLYWYRQTLGQGPEFLTYFQNEAQLEKSRLLSDRFSAERPKGSFSTLEIQRTEQGDSAMYLCASSYTGTGPYNEQFFGPGTRLTVL.

This clonotype was seen a few times. One junction end disagrees with the germline gene, perhaps due to a read error. The genes are TRBV7-2 and TRBJ2-7; no clear D gene. The length of the CDR3 is 12 residues. Germline loops: CDR1 SGHTA, CDR2 FQGNSA. CDR3 region: CASGLDRYEQYF. DNA of the CDR3: TGTGCCAGCGGCTTAGACCGCTACGAGCAGTACTTC. Drawing the rest from reference TRBV7-2 and TRBJ2-7, the complete variable domain is GAGVSQSPSNKVTEKGKDVELRCDPISGHTALYWYRQSLGQGLEFLIYFQGNSAPDKSGLPSDRFSAERTGGSVSTLTIQRTQQEDSAVYLCASGLDRYEQYFGPGTRLTVT.

This clonotype was counted at least ten times. The chain links TRBV28 to TRBJ1-5; D remains ambiguous. V gave up 6 bases and J gave up 0 bases, with 9 bases separating them. Germline V gene sequence: CDR1 MDHEN, CDR2 SYDVKM. The CDR3 runs to 14 residues. The CDR3 DNA is TGTGCCAGCAGCGGAGTTGATAGCAATCAGCCCCAGCATTTT. Its protein is CASSGVDSNQPQHF.

This clonotype occurred many times. The chain couples TRBV30 to TRBJ1-5; D gene ambiguous. V shed 3 bases and J shed 1 base, with 19 bases lying between them. The CDR3 consists of 17 residues. Germline V gene sequence: CDR1 GTSNPN, CDR2 SVGIG (reference sequence). CDR3: CAWSDQFGILSNQPQHF. CDR3 nucleotides: TGTGCCTGGAGCGATCAATTCGGAATTCTAAGCAATCAGCCCCAGCATTTT.

This clonotype has a count of ten or more. The gene calls are TRBV5-8 and TRBJ2-1, with D perhaps given as TRBD1 or TRBD2 (5 bases each). Trimming cost V 4 bases and J 8 bases, with 16 bases left between them. Germline lookup yields CDR1 SGHTS and CDR2 YDEGEE. The length of the CDR3 is 14 residues. CDR3 sequence (DNA): TGTGCCAGCAGCAGAGGGGCAGGGTTGTATGAGCAGTTCTTC. Amino acids: CASSRGAGLYEQFF.

There are a few counts of this clonotype. The rearrangement joins TRBV30 to TRBJ2-5, with 8 bases lining up with TRBD2. The germline V gene has CDR1 GTSNPN and CDR2 SVGIG (reference sequence). The CDR3 totals 13 residues. Trimming at V came to 2 bases and at J to 4 bases, leaving 3 bases not matched to a gene. CDR3 residues: CAWSITSGETQYF. CDR3 in DNA: TGTGCCTGGAGTATAACTAGCGGAGAGACCCAGTACTTC.

This clonotype has a handful of counts. The V call is TRBV24-1, the J call TRBJ1-1; no clear D. CDR3 length equals 11 residues. Trimming removed 6 bases from V and 1 base from J, with 2 bases in between. Germline V gives CDR1 KGHDR, CDR2 SFDVKD. The CDR3 sequence: CATSSNTEAFF. The DNA for the CDR3 is TGTGCCACCAGTTCGAACACTGAAGCTTTCTTT.

About this clonotype: A much larger clone differs from this one at a single base, so this may be a read error. V is TRBV6-1 and J is TRBJ2-3; D may be TRBD1 (6 bases). Germline CDR1 and CDR2: MNHNS and SASEGT. CDR3 size: 15 residues. The CDR3 spells CASNEQGKLKDTRYF. CDR3 bases: TGTGCCAGCAATGAACAGGGTAAACTCAAAGATACGCGGTATTTT.